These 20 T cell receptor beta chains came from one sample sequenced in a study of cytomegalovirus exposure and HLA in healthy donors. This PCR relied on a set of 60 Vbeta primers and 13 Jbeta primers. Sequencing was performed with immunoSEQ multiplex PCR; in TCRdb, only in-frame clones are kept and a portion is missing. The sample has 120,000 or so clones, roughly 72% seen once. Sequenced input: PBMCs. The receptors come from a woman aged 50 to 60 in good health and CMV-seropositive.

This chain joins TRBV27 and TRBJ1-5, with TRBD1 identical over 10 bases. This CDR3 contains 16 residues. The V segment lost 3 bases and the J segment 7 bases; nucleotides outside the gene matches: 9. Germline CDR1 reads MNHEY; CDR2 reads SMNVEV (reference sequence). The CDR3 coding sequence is TGTGCCAGCAGTTTCACTCCCCGGGACAGGGGACAGCCCCAGCATTTT. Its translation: CASSFTPRDRGQPQHF.

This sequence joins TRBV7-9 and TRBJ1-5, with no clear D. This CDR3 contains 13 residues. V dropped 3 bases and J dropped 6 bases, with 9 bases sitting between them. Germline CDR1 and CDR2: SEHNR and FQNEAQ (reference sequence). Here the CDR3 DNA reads TGTGCCAGCAGCTTCGAGGAGGGTCAGCCCCAGCATTTT. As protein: CASSFEEGQPQHF.

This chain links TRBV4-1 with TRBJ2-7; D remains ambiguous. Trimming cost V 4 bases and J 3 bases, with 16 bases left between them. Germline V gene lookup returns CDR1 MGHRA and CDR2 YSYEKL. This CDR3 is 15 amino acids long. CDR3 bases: TGCGCCAGCAGCCGTATACCAGGCCTCGGCTACGAGCAGTACTTC. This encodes CASSRIPGLGYEQYF.

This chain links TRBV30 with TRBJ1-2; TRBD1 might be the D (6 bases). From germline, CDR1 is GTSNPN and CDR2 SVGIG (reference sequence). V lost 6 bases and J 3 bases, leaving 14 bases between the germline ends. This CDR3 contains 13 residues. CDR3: CACRGGMDYGYTF. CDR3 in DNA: TGTGCCTGTAGAGGGGGTATGGACTATGGCTACACCTTC.

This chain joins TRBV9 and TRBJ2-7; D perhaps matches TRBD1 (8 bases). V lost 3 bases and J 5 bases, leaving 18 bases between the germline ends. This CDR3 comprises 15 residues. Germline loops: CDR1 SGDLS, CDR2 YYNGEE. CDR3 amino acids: CASSAHLQGGDEQYF. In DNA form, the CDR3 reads TGTGCCAGCAGCGCACACCTACAGGGGGGGGACGAGCAGTACTTC.

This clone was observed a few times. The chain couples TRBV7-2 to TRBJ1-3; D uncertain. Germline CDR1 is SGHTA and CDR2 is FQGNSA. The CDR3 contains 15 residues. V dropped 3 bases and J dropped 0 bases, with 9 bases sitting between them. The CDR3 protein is CASSLRLSSGNTIYF. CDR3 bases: TGTGCCAGCAGCTTGAGGTTAAGCTCTGGAAACACCATATATTTT.

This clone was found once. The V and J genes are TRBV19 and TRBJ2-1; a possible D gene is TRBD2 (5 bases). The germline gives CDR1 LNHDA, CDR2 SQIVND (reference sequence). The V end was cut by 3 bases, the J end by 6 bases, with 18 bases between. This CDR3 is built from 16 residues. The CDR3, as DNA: TGTGCCAGTAGTATTCTGGGTCTCAAGAGGGTCAATGAGCAGTTCTTC. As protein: CASSILGLKRVNEQFF.

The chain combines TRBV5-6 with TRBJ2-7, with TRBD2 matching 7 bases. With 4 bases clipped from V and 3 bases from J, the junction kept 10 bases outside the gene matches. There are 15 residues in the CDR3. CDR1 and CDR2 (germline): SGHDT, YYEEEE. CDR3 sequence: CASSQPGTTIYEQYF. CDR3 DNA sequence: TGTGCCAGCAGCCAGCCCGGGACTACCATCTACGAGCAGTACTTC.

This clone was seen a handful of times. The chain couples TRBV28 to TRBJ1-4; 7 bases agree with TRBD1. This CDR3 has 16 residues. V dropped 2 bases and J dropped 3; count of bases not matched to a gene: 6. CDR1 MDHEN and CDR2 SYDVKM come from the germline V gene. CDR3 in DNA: TGTGCCAGCAGTTTAGTATTGGGACAGTCTAATGAAAAACTGTTTTTT. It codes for CASSLVLGQSNEKLFF.

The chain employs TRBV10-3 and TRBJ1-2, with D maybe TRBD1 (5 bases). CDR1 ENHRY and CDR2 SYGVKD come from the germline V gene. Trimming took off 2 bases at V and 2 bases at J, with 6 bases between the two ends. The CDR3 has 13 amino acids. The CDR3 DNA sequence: TGTGCCATCAGTGAGACAGGAAACTATGGCTACACCTTC. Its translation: CAISETGNYGYTF.

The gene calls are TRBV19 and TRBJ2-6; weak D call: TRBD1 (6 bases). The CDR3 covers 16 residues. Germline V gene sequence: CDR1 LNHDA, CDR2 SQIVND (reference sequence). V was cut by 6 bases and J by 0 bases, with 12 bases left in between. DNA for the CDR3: TGTGCCAGTAGCGCAGGGGCGAGCTCTGGGGCCAACGTCCTGACTTTC. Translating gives CASSAGASSGANVLTF. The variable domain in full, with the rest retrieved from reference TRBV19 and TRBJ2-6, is DGGITQSPKYLFRKEGQNVTLSCEQNLNHDAMYWYRQDPGQGLRLIYYSQIVNDFQKGDIAEGYSVSREKKESFPLTVTSAQKNPTAFYLCASSAGASSGANVLTFGAGSRLTVL.

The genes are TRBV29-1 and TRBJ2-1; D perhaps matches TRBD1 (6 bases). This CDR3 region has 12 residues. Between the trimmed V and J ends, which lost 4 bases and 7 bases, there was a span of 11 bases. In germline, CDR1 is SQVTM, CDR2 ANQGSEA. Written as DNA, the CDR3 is TGCAGCGTTGTCACAGGGTGGAATGAGCAGTTCTTC. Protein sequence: CSVVTGWNEQFF.

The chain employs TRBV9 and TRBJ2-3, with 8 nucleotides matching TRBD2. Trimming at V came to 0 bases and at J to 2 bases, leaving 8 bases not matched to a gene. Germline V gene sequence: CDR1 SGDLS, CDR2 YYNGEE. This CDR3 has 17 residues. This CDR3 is CASSVGASGLYTDTQYF. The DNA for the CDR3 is TGTGCCAGCAGCGTAGGGGCTAGCGGGCTGTACACAGATACGCAGTATTTT.

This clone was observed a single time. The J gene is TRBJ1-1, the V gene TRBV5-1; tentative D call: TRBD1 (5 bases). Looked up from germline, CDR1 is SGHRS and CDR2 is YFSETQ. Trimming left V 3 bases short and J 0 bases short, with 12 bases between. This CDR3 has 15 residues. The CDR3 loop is CASSYRTDMNTEAFF. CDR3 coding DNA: TGCGCCAGCAGCTATCGGACGGACATGAACACTGAAGCTTTCTTT.

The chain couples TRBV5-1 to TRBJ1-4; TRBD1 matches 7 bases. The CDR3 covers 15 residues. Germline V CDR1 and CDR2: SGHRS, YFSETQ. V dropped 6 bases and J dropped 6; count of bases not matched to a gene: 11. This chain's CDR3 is CASTQPPDRDEKLFF. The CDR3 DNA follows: TGCGCCAGCACCCAACCCCCTGACAGGGATGAAAAACTGTTTTTT.

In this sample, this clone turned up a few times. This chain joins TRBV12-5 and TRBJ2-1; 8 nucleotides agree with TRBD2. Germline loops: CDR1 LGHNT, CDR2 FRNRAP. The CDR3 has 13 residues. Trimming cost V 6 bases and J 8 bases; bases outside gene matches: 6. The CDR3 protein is CASGGSGVDEQFF. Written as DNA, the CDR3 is TGTGCTAGTGGGGGTAGCGGGGTGGATGAGCAGTTCTTC.

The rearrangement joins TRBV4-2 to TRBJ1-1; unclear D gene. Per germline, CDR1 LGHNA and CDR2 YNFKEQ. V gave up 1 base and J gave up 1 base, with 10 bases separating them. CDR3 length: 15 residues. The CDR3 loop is CASSQGLQKNTEAFF. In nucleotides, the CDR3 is TGTGCCAGCAGCCAAGGCCTACAGAAGAACACTGAAGCTTTCTTT.

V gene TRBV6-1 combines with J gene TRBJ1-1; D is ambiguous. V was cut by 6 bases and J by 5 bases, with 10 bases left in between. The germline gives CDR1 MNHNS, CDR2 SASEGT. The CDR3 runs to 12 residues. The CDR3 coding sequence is TGTGCCAGCAGCGTCAGGAAGACTGAAGCTTTCTTT. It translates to CASSVRKTEAFF.

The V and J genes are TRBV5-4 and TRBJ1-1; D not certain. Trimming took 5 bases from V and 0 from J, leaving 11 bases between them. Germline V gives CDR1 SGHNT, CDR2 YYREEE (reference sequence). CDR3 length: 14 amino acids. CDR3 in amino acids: CASSQISMNTEAFF. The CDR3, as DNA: TGTGCCAGCAGTCAGATCTCCATGAACACTGAAGCTTTCTTT.

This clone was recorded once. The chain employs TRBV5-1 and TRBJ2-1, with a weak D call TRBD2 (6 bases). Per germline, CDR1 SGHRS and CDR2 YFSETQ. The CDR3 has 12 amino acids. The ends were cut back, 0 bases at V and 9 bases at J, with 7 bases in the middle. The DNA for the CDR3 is TGCGCCAGCAGCTTGGACGGGGGTGAGCAGTTCTTC. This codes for CASSLDGGEQFF.